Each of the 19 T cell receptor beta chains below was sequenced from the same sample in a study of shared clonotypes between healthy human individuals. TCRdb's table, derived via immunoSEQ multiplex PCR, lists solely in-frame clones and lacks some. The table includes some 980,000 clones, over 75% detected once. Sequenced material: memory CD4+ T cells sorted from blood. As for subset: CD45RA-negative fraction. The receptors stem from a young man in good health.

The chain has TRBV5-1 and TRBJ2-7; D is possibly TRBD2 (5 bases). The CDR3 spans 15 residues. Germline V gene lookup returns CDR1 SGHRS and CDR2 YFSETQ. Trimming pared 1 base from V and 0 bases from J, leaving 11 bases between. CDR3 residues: CASSLIGGGSYEQYF. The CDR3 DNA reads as TGCGCCAGCAGCTTGATCGGCGGAGGCTCCTACGAGCAGTACTTC.

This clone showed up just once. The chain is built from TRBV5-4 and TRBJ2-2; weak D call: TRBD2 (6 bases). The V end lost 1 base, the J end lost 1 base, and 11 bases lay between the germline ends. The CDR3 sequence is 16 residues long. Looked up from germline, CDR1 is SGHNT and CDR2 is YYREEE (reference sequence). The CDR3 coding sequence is TGTGCCAGCAGCTTGACCGGGACTGTGAACACCGGGGAGCTGTTTTTT. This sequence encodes CASSLTGTVNTGELFF. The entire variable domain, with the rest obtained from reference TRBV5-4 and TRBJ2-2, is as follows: ETGVTQSPTHLIKTRGQQVTLRCSSQSGHNTVSWYQQALGQGPQFIFQYYREEENGRGNFPPRFSGLQFPNYSSELNVNALELDDSALYLCASSLTGTVNTGELFFGEGSRLTVL.

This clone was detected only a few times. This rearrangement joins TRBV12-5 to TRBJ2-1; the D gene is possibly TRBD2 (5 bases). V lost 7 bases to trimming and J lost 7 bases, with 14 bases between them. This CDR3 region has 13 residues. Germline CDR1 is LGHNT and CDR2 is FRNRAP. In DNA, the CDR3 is TGTGCTAGTGAGGCGGGTATTAGGAATGAGCAGTTCTTC. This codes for CASEAGIRNEQFF.

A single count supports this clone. The CDR3 sequence: CAWSAGLKETQYF. The CDR3 DNA follows: TGTGCCTGGAGCGCGGGACTCAAAGAGACCCAGTACTTC. The rearrangement uses TRBV30 and TRBJ2-5; TRBD2 might be the D (6 bases). Germline values: CDR1 GTSNPN, CDR2 SVGIG (reference sequence). CDR3 length: 13 residues. V dropped 3 bases and J dropped 3 bases, with 11 bases sitting between them.

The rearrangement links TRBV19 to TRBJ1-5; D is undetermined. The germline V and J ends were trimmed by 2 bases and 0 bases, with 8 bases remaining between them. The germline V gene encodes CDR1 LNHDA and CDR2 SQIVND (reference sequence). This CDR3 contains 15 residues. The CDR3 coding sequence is TGTGCCAGTAGTATAAATCTCTATAGCAATCAGCCCCAGCATTTT. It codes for CASSINLYSNQPQHF.

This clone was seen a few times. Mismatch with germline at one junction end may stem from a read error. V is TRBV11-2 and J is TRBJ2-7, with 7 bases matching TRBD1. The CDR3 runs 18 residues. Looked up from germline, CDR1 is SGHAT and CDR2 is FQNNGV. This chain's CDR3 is CASSLEVPGGPRRNDQYF. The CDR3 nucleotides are TGTGCCAGCAGCTTAGAAGTTCCAGGGGGTCCCCGTAGGAACGATCAGTACTTC.

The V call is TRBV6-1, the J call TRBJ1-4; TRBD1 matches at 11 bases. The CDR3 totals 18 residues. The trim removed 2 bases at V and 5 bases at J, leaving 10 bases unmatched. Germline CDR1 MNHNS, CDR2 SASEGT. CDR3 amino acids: CASSERKDRGRSNEKLFF. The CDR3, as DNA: TGTGCCAGCAGTGAAAGGAAGGACAGGGGGCGTTCGAATGAAAAACTGTTTTTT.

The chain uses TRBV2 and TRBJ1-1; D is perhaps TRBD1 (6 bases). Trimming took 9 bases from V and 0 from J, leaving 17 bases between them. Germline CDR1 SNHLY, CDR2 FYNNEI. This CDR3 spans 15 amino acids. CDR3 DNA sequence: TGTGCCAGGACAACTTCCGGGACAATGAACACTGAAGCTTTCTTT. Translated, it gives CARTTSGTMNTEAFF.

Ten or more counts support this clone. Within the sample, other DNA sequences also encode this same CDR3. The CDR3 here is CASSGDSHEQYF. The CDR3 DNA follows: TGTGCCAGCAGTGGGGACAGCCACGAGCAGTACTTC. The genes are TRBV2 and TRBJ2-7, with 7 bases matching TRBD1. After removal of 4 bases from V and 5 bases from J, the junction contained 2 bases not matched to a gene. Germline V gene sequence: CDR1 SNHLY, CDR2 FYNNEI. The CDR3 extends over 12 amino acids.

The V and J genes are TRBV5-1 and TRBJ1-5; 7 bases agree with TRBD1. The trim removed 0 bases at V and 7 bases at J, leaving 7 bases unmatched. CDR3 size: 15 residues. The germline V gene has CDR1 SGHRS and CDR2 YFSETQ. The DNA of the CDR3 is TGCGCCAGCAGCTTGGGCCCAGGGGGATCGCAGCCCCAGCATTTT. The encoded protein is CASSLGPGGSQPQHF.

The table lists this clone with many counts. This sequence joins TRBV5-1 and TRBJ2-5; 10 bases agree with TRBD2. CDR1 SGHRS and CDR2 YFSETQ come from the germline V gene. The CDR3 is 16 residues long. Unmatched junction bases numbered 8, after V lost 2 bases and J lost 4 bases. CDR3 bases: TGCGCCAGCAGCTTTGGGACTAGCGCGAAAGGAGAGACCCAGTACTTC. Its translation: CASSFGTSAKGETQYF. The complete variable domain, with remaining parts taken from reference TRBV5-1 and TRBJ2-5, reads KAGVTQTPRYLIKTRGQQVTLSCSPISGHRSVSWYQQTPGQGLQFLFEYFSETQRNKGNFPGRFSGRQFSNSRSEMNVSTLELGDSALYLCASSFGTSAKGETQYFGPGTRLLVL.

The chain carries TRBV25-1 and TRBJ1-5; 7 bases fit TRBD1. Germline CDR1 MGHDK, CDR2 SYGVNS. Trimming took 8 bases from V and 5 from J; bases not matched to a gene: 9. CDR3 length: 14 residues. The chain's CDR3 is CASGRDRRYQPQHF. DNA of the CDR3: TGTGCCAGCGGCCGGGACAGAAGGTATCAGCCCCAGCATTTT.

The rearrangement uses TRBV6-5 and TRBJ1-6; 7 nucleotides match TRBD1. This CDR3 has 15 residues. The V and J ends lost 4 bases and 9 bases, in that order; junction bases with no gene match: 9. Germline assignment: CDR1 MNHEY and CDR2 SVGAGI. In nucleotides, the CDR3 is TGTGCCAGCAGTTTGACAGGGAATGTAATTTCACCCCTCCACTTT. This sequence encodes CASSLTGNVISPLHF.

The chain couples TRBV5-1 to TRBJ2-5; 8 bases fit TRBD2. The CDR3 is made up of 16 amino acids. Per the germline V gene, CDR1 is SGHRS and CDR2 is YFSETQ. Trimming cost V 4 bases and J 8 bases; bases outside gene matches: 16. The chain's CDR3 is CASSPVGAGEAATQYF. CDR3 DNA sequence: TGCGCCAGCAGCCCCGTAGGAGCGGGAGAGGCCGCCACCCAGTACTTC.

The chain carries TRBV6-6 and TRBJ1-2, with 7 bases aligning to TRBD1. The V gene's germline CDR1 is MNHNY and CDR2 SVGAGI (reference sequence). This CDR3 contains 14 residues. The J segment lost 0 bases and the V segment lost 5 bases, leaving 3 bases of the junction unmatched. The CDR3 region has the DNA TGTGCCAGCAGTCCAGGGGGAGCTAACTATGGCTACACCTTC. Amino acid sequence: CASSPGGANYGYTF.

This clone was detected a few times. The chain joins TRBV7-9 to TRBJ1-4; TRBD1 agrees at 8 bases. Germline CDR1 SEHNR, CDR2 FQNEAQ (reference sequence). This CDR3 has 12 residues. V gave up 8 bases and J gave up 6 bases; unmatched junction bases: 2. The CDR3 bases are TGTGCCAGCTCGGACAGGGATGAAAAACTGTTTTTT. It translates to CASSDRDEKLFF.

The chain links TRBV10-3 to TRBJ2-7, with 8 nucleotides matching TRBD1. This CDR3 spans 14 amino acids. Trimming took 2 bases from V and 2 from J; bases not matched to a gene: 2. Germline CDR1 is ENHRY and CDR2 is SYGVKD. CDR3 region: CAISEGGQAYEQYF. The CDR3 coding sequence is TGTGCCATCAGTGAGGGGGGACAGGCCTACGAGCAGTACTTC.

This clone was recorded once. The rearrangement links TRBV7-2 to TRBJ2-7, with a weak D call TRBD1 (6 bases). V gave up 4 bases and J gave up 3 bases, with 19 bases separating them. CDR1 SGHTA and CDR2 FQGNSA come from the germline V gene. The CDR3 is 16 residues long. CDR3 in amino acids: CASSSPTVGAVYEQYF. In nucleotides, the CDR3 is TGTGCCAGCAGCTCCCCGACGGTGGGGGCCGTCTACGAGCAGTACTTC.

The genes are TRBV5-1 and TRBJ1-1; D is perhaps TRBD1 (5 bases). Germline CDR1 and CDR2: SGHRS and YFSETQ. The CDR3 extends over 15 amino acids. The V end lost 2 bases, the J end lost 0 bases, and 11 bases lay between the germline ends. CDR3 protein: CASSFLPRVNTEAFF. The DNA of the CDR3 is TGCGCCAGCAGCTTTCTACCCAGGGTGAACACTGAAGCTTTCTTT.